This T cell receptor beta chain came from a study of patients and donors after allogeneic stem cell transplantation. The germline V and J ends were trimmed by 6 bases and 8 bases, with 17 bases remaining between them. CDR1 SNHLY and CDR2 FYNNEI come from the germline V gene. The CDR3 sequence is 14 residues long. MiXCR was run by TCRdb on the RT-PCR reads, yielding one entry per CDR3 protein. The sample carries roughly 940,000 distinct CDR3 sequences, under 20% recorded once. This TCR was recovered from a human donor who was either an allogeneic HSCT recipient or a stem cell or donor lymphocyte infusion donor (not recorded which). It is not recorded whose cells these are; they may come from a transplant donor. The sequenced sample consisted of blood, either unsorted or a sorted T cell fraction (not recorded which). The genes are TRBV2 and TRBJ2-1; D is undetermined. The CDR3 coding sequence is TGTGCCAGCAGGTACAGTTATAAGGGCGATGAGCAGTTCTTC. This encodes CASRYSYKGDEQFF.